The 25 T cell receptor beta chains reported below all come from one sample, sequenced in a study of CD8 T cells in ankylosing spondylitis. TCRdb re-analysed the 5' RACE reads in MiXCR, keeping a single row per CDR3 protein. The data contain about 140,000 distinct CDR3 sequences, roughly 8.4% of them singletons. The sequenced material came from synovial fluid, either unsorted or a sorted T cell fraction (not recorded which). The receptors were gathered from a male donor with ankylosing spondylitis.

This chain uses TRBV6-5 with TRBJ1-2; D call uncertain. The germline CDR1 and CDR2 sequences are MNHEY and SVGAGI. The CDR3 spans 14 residues. The ends were cut back, 2 bases at V and 0 bases at J, with 7 bases in the middle. In DNA, the CDR3 is TGTGCCAGCAGTTACAGGAGCCCTAACTATGGCTACACCTTC. It codes for CASSYRSPNYGYTF.

V usage is TRBV5-1 and J usage is TRBJ1-3, with 7 bases identical to TRBD1. Germline CDR1 reads SGHRS; CDR2 reads YFSETQ. V gave up 3 bases and J gave up 4 bases; unmatched junction bases: 4. The CDR3 has 14 residues. CDR3 in amino acids: CASSSGTAGNTIYF. CDR3 nucleotide sequence: TGCGCCAGCAGCTCGGGGACAGCAGGAAACACCATATATTTT.

The CDR3 is CASSEARITSAGHTDTQYF. The CDR3 DNA sequence: TGTGCCAGCAGTGAAGCGAGGATAACGTCAGCGGGACACACAGATACGCAGTATTTT. The chain uses TRBV6-1 and TRBJ2-3; the D gene is possibly TRBD2 (7 bases). The length of the CDR3 is 19 residues. In germline, CDR1 is MNHNS, CDR2 SASEGT. The V and J ends lost 0 bases and 2 bases respectively, with 21 bases between them.

This clonotype was counted ten times or more. V usage is TRBV29-1 and J usage is TRBJ2-1, with TRBD2 matching over 13 bases. The germline CDR1 and CDR2 sequences are SQVTM and ANQGSEA. CDR3 length: 13 amino acids. V lost 7 bases, J lost 9 bases, and 6 bases stayed unmatched. The CDR3 DNA reads as TGCAGCGCTGGGACTAGCGGGACAAGTGAGCAGTTCTTC. Translation gives CSAGTSGTSEQFF.

This clonotype was picked up many times. The rearrangement uses TRBV20-1 and TRBJ2-7; TRBD1 matches at 10 bases. Germline V gene sequence: CDR1 DFQATT, CDR2 SNEGSKA (reference sequence). V shed 6 bases, J shed 7 bases, and the junction held 9 bases outside the gene matches. This CDR3 comprises 13 residues. The CDR3 is CSAHRDRGGEQYF. The CDR3 DNA sequence: TGCAGTGCACACCGGGACAGGGGCGGGGAGCAGTACTTC.

In its sample, this clonotype was seen many times. The V call is TRBV5-1, the J call TRBJ1-6, with TRBD1 as a possible D gene (5 bases). Germline V gene lookup returns CDR1 SGHRS and CDR2 YFSETQ. Trimming cost V 7 bases and J 7 bases, with 15 bases left between them. The CDR3 contains 14 residues. The CDR3 DNA sequence: TGCGCCAGCTCCGAAGACAGCAGAAATTCACCCCTCCACTTT. The encoded protein is CASSEDSRNSPLHF. Drawing the rest from reference TRBV5-1 and TRBJ1-6, the complete variable domain is KAGVTQTPRYLIKTRGQQVTLSCSPISGHRSVSWYQQTPGQGLQFLFEYFSETQRNKGNFPGRFSGRQFSNSRSEMNVSTLELGDSALYLCASSEDSRNSPLHFGNGTRLTVT.

This sequence joins TRBV20-1 and TRBJ1-3; TRBD1 aligns across 10 bases. The V gene end was trimmed by 0 bases and the J gene end by 4 bases; junction bases not matched to a gene: 6. Germline CDR1 and CDR2: DFQATT and SNEGSKA (reference sequence). The CDR3 is 16 amino acids. CDR3 loop: CSARDSGTGVGNTIYF. The CDR3 DNA follows: TGCAGTGCTAGAGATTCCGGGACAGGGGTCGGAAACACCATATATTTT.

This clonotype was seen ten or more times. The rearrangement uses TRBV16 and TRBJ2-3; D may be TRBD1 (5 bases). CDR1 KGHSY and CDR2 FQNENV come from the germline V gene. This CDR3 has 14 residues. The V end was cut by 1 base, the J end by 9 bases, with 14 bases between. The CDR3: CASSQFVGKGTQYF. CDR3 nucleotide sequence: TGTGCCAGCAGCCAATTTGTGGGGAAGGGGACGCAGTATTTT. The whole variable domain, filled in from reference TRBV16 and TRBJ2-3, reads GEEVAQTPKHLVRGEGQKAKLYCAPIKGHSYVFWYQQVLKNEFKFLISFQNENVFDETGMPKERFSAKCLPNSPCSLEIQATKLEDSAVYFCASSQFVGKGTQYFGPGTRLTVL.

This clonotype was recorded many times. J is TRBJ2-3 and V is TRBV12-3 or TRBV12-4; D is perhaps TRBD1 or TRBD2 (6 bases each). V was shortened by 6 bases and J by 6 bases, with 16 bases between the two germline ends. The CDR3 sequence is 14 residues long. CDR3 protein: CASSLRGAGDTQYF. The CDR3 DNA sequence: TGTGCCAGCAGCTTGAGGGGGGCAGGCGATACGCAGTATTTT.

This clonotype was counted at least ten times. The gene calls are TRBV20-1 and TRBJ1-5; D call uncertain. V lost 3 bases to trimming and J lost 12 bases, with 18 bases between them. The germline gives CDR1 DFQATT, CDR2 SNEGSKA (reference sequence). The CDR3 spans 13 residues. CDR3 loop: CSASVAGRSVQHF. In DNA form, the CDR3 reads TGCAGTGCTAGTGTTGCAGGTCGATCGGTCCAGCATTTT.

Many counts were recorded for this clonotype. The chain links TRBV20-1 to TRBJ2-3; 9 bases are a match to TRBD2. CDR3 length: 13 residues. Germline assignment: CDR1 DFQATT and CDR2 SNEGSKA (reference sequence). V shed 5 bases, J shed 5 bases, and the junction held 5 bases outside the gene matches. The CDR3 spells CSALSGRVDTQYF. Written as DNA, the CDR3 is TGCAGTGCTCTTAGCGGGAGAGTAGATACGCAGTATTTT.

The V gene is TRBV28, the J gene TRBJ1-1, with a tentative D call TRBD1 (5 bases). This CDR3 comprises 13 residues. Germline V gene data show CDR1 as MDHEN and CDR2 as SYDVKM. The V gene lost 6 bases and the J gene lost 4 bases, with 12 bases spanning the gap. The CDR3 region is CASRRFGGTEAFF. As DNA, the CDR3 is TGTGCCAGCAGGCGATTCGGGGGCACTGAAGCTTTCTTT.

This clonotype appeared many times. The V gene is TRBV5-1, the J gene TRBJ2-7; D unresolved. CDR3 length equals 14 residues. Germline V gene data show CDR1 as SGHRS and CDR2 as YFSETQ. V was trimmed by 2 bases and J by 3 bases, leaving 12 bases between them. CDR3 DNA: TGCGCCAGCAGCTTTCTGGACGTAAACTACGAGCAGTACTTC. It is translated as CASSFLDVNYEQYF.

This clonotype came up many times. The chain joins TRBV6-2 or TRBV6-3 to TRBJ2-1, with 12 bases fitting TRBD2. This CDR3 has 15 amino acids. CDR1 is MNHEY and CDR2 is SVGEGT in the germline V gene. Trimming at V came to 4 bases and at J to 2 bases, leaving 0 bases not matched to a gene. DNA of the CDR3: TGTGCCAGCAGTTGGACTAGCGGGACCTACAATGAGCAGTTCTTC. It is translated as CASSWTSGTYNEQFF.

This clonotype was recorded at least ten times. The J gene is TRBJ2-7, the V gene TRBV11-2; TRBD1 might be the D (5 bases). Germline-derived CDR1 and CDR2 are SGHAT and FQNNGV. The CDR3 runs to 15 residues. V gave up 5 bases and J gave up 1 base, with 15 bases separating them. The CDR3 sequence: CASSPTVTVSYEQYF. DNA of the CDR3: TGTGCCAGCAGCCCGACAGTTACAGTGTCCTACGAGCAGTACTTC.

This clonotype was recorded at least ten times. The CDR3 protein is CSASFTGVAKNIQYF. The CDR3 DNA sequence: TGCAGTGCTAGCTTTACAGGGGTTGCCAAAAACATTCAGTACTTC. The V and J genes are TRBV20-1 and TRBJ2-4, with 7 bases matching TRBD1. V dropped 3 bases and J dropped 1; count of bases not matched to a gene: 6. There are 15 residues in the CDR3. Germline V gene data show CDR1 as DFQATT and CDR2 as SNEGSKA (reference sequence).

This clonotype was picked up a small number of times. The chain combines TRBV28 with TRBJ1-4; D remains unclear. The CDR3 length is 12 residues. Germline V CDR1 and CDR2: MDHEN, SYDVKM. Trimming pared 3 bases from V and 8 bases from J, leaving 7 bases between. The CDR3 DNA sequence: TGTGCCAGCAGTTTCTTAGGAGAAAAACTGTTTTTT. Translation: CASSFLGEKLFF.

The chain employs TRBV5-1 and TRBJ1-2; D may be TRBD1 (6 bases). In germline, CDR1 is SGHRS, CDR2 YFSETQ. V was clipped by 4 bases and J by 5 bases, with 21 bases between them. The CDR3 is 16 residues long. CDR3 nucleotide sequence: TGCGCCAGCAGCCGGGGTAGCCAAAGGGGGGATTATGGCTACACCTTC. Its protein is CASSRGSQRGDYGYTF.

This sequence joins TRBV6-1 and TRBJ2-1, with no clear D. Germline V gives CDR1 MNHNS, CDR2 SASEGT. This CDR3 region has 15 residues. V lost 8 bases, J lost 0 bases, and 14 bases lay in between. The chain's CDR3 is CASLNDVSSYNEQFF. The DNA of the CDR3 is TGTGCCAGCCTAAACGACGTGAGCTCCTACAATGAGCAGTTCTTC.

This clonotype was seen only a few times. The junction does not match germline at one end; this may be a read error. The CDR3 DNA reads TGTGCCAGCAGCCCTACCTTTGGGGGACAGCGGGACGAATTT. This translates into CASSPTFGGQRDEF. The rearrangement links TRBV11-2 to TRBJ1-1; 7 bases agree with TRBD1. The CDR3 covers 14 residues. Looked up from germline, CDR1 is SGHAT and CDR2 is FQNNGV.

To note about this clonotype: Being one base from a much bigger clone, this may be a read error. A read error is likely, as this CDR3 ends without the conserved phenylalanine or tryptophan. The rearrangement uses TRBV7-4 and TRBJ2-1; D call uncertain. The V end lost 1 base, the J end lost 6 bases, and 7 bases lay between the germline ends. The length of the CDR3 is 13 residues. The germline V gene encodes CDR1 SGHVT and CDR2 SQSDAQ. CDR3 loop: CASSLGRSNEQFL. The DNA for the CDR3 is TGTGCCAGCAGCTTAGGTAGGAGCAATGAGCAGTTCCTC.

The chain links TRBV7-2 to TRBJ1-2; 9 nucleotides match TRBD1. The V gene's germline CDR1 is SGHTA and CDR2 FQGNSA. V shed 5 bases, J shed 8 bases, and the junction held 12 bases outside the gene matches. The CDR3 contains 15 residues. The CDR3 region is CASSPRQGEVKGYTF. CDR3 nucleotides: TGTGCCAGCAGCCCCCGACAGGGGGAGGTTAAGGGCTACACCTTC.

The sample holds many counts of this clonotype. This chain connects TRBV9 to TRBJ2-5; 14 bases are a match to TRBD2. Germline V gene data show CDR1 as SGDLS and CDR2 as YYNGEE. V gave up 4 bases and J gave up 8 bases; unmatched junction bases: 10. The CDR3 is 16 residues long. The CDR3 nucleotides are TGTGCCAGCAGCCCTCCGGGACTAGCGGGGGCTATCACCCAGTACTTC. Translation: CASSPPGLAGAITQYF.

In this sample, this clonotype turned up many times. The chain is built from TRBV10-3 and TRBJ1-2; TRBD1 might be the D (5 bases). Trimming stripped 3 bases from V and 4 bases from J, with 12 bases between. Per the germline V gene, CDR1 is ENHRY and CDR2 is SYGVKD. The CDR3 has 14 residues. CDR3 protein: CAISDPGRRYGYTF. The DNA for the CDR3 is TGTGCCATCAGTGACCCGGGACGACGCTATGGCTACACCTTC.

The table lists this clonotype with many counts. The chain couples TRBV6-2 or TRBV6-3 to TRBJ1-2; TRBD1 matches 7 bases. This CDR3 spans 15 amino acids. CDR1 and CDR2 from the germline V gene are MNHEY and SVGEGT. Trimming took 6 bases from V and 0 from J; bases not matched to a gene: 7. This CDR3 reads CASSRTGTANYGYTF. The CDR3 nucleotides read TGTGCCAGCAGCCGCACAGGGACAGCTAACTATGGCTACACCTTC.